A single sample is the source of the 17 T cell receptor beta chains below, sequenced in a study of shared clonotypes between healthy human individuals. Assay: immunoSEQ multiplex PCR; the TCRdb copy retains only in-frame clones and omits some. The sample includes 2 million to 2.5 million clones, 93% seen only once; the top ten take roughly 1.8%. Only CD45RO-negative cells positively selected for CCR7 counted as naive CD8 cells, so terminally differentiated effector memory CD45RA+ cells were excluded. Sequenced material: naive CD8+ T cells from PBMCs. These receptor sequences come from a man younger than 30 in good health. Some clones in this sample may be carry-over from other donors' samples.

CDR3 amino acids: CASSISGANVLTF. The CDR3 bases are TGTGCCAGCAGCATCTCTGGGGCCAACGTCCTGACTTTC. The chain links TRBV27 to TRBJ2-6; D gene unclear. The CDR3 runs to 13 residues. The germline V and J ends were trimmed by 6 bases and 0 bases, with 3 bases remaining between them. The V gene's germline CDR1 is MNHEY and CDR2 SMNVEV (reference sequence).

The chain couples TRBV18 to TRBJ1-1; 7 bases fit TRBD1. Unmatched junction bases numbered 5, after V lost 2 bases and J lost 2 bases. Germline CDR1 reads KGHSH; CDR2 reads LQKENI. The CDR3 has 15 amino acids. This CDR3 reads CASSPRDSRNTEAFF. CDR3 in DNA: TGTGCCAGCTCACCAAGGGACAGTCGAAACACTGAAGCTTTCTTT.

CDR3 DNA sequence: TGTGCCTGGAGTGTTCCCCGTTATAGTACCAGCGGGAGGCTCACAGATACGCAGTATTTT. Amino acids: CAWSVPRYSTSGRLTDTQYF. The chain recombines TRBV30 with TRBJ2-3; 9 bases are a match to TRBD2. V gave up 0 bases and J gave up 2 bases; unmatched junction bases: 18. Germline CDR1 GTSNPN, CDR2 SVGIG (reference sequence). There are 20 residues in the CDR3.

The chain links TRBV15 to TRBJ1-5, with D tentatively TRBD1 (5 bases). CDR1 and CDR2 from the germline V gene are LNHNV and YYDKDF (reference sequence). This CDR3 is 14 amino acids long. Between the trimmed V and J ends, which lost 5 bases and 5 bases, there was a span of 13 bases. The CDR3 region has the DNA TGTGCCACCAGCCCCGGGGGGGAGGATCAGCCCCAGCATTTT. This translates into CATSPGGEDQPQHF.

This chain joins TRBV7-9 and TRBJ2-5; 8 bases line up with TRBD1. CDR1 and CDR2 from the germline V gene are SEHNR and FQNEAQ (reference sequence). CDR3 length: 15 amino acids. The V and J ends lost 0 bases and 5 bases, in that order; junction bases with no gene match: 5. In nucleotides, the CDR3 is TGTGCCAGCAGCTTAGCCAGACAGGGGAGTGAGACCCAGTACTTC. This encodes CASSLARQGSETQYF.

Only one count was recorded for this clone. The sample carries other DNA sequences with the same CDR3. The rearrangement uses TRBV28 and TRBJ1-2; D is ambiguous. The germline V gene encodes CDR1 MDHEN and CDR2 SYDVKM. The CDR3 consists of 13 residues. The V gene lost 2 bases and the J gene lost 0 bases, with 4 bases spanning the gap. CDR3 in DNA: TGTGCCAGCAGTTTAGCGCCTAACTATGGCTACACCTTC. Amino acid sequence: CASSLAPNYGYTF.

This chain links TRBV13 with TRBJ1-1; TRBD1 aligns across 10 bases. This CDR3 comprises 18 residues. CDR1 is PRHDT and CDR2 is FYEKMQ in the germline V gene (reference sequence). The V gene end was trimmed by 2 bases and the J gene end by 1 base; junction bases not matched to a gene: 10. CDR3 sequence reads: CASSLPTGGSGGNTEAFF. As DNA, the CDR3 is TGTGCCAGCAGCTTACCGACAGGGGGCAGCGGGGGGAACACTGAAGCTTTCTTT.

The chain links TRBV27 to TRBJ2-1; maybe TRBD2 (5 bases). The CDR3 loop spans 13 amino acids. The V end lost 4 bases, the J end lost 4 bases, and 8 bases lay between the germline ends. Germline-derived CDR1 and CDR2 are MNHEY and SMNVEV (reference sequence). The CDR3 region has the DNA TGTGCCAGCAGTTATGGGGAGTACAATGAGCAGTTCTTC. Its translation is CASSYGEYNEQFF.

Comments on this clone: Distinct nucleotide sequences in the sample also encode this CDR3. This chain uses TRBV19 with TRBJ2-5, with D tentatively TRBD1 (6 bases). The CDR3 has 13 residues. CDR1 is LNHDA and CDR2 is SQIVND in the germline V gene (reference sequence). V lost 9 bases, J lost 1 base, and 12 bases lay in between. CDR3 residues: CASSPRGQETQYF. CDR3 sequence (DNA): TGTGCCAGCTCCCCCAGGGGCCAAGAGACCCAGTACTTC. Full variable domain (missing parts from reference TRBV19 and TRBJ2-5): DGGITQSPKYLFRKEGQNVTLSCEQNLNHDAMYWYRQDPGQGLRLIYYSQIVNDFQKGDIAEGYSVSREKKESFPLTVTSAQKNPTAFYLCASSPRGQETQYFGPGTRLLVL.

The V and J genes are TRBV9 and TRBJ2-7, with D tentatively TRBD1 or TRBD2 (5 bases each). The germline V and J ends were trimmed by 0 bases and 5 bases, with 18 bases remaining between them. CDR3 length: 16 amino acids. The germline gives CDR1 SGDLS, CDR2 YYNGEE. Written as DNA, the CDR3 is TGTGCCAGCAGCGTAGGAAGAGGGGACCTTACCAACGAGCAGTACTTC. This gives the protein CASSVGRGDLTNEQYF.

The chain recombines TRBV5-3 with TRBJ2-7; the match to TRBD2 covers 12 bases. TRBV5-3 carries the ORF label, with uncertain function. The length of the CDR3 is 21 residues. J lost 1 base, V lost 6 bases, and 23 bases had no gene match. CDR3 in DNA: TGTGCCAGAACCACCGGAGGTGGACTAGCGGGGCCTCAACTCCCATCCTACGAGCAGTACTTC. Amino acids: CARTTGGGLAGPQLPSYEQYF.

The chain carries TRBV2 and TRBJ2-2; D unresolved. Germline assignment: CDR1 SNHLY and CDR2 FYNNEI. V was shortened by 7 bases and J by 7 bases, with 25 bases between the two germline ends. The CDR3 covers 17 residues. CDR3 amino acids: CASMYDRLREHYGELFF. DNA of the CDR3: TGTGCCAGCATGTACGACCGGCTAAGAGAGCATTACGGGGAGCTGTTTTTT.

The chain employs TRBV18 and TRBJ2-1; the D is unclear. The CDR3 sequence is 16 residues long. Germline-derived CDR1 and CDR2 are KGHSH and LQKENI. V lost 3 bases and J lost 2, with 14 bases in between. CDR3 amino acids: CASSPPHVGTYNEQFF. DNA for the CDR3: TGTGCCAGCTCACCCCCTCATGTCGGAACCTACAATGAGCAGTTCTTC. The full variable domain, with the rest looked up from reference TRBV18 and TRBJ2-1, is NAGVMQNPRHLVRRRGQEARLRCSPMKGHSHVYWYRQLPEEGLKFMVYLQKENIIDESGMPKERFSAEFPKEGPSILRIQQVVRGDSAAYFCASSPPHVGTYNEQFFGPGTRLTVL.

The rearrangement uses TRBV7-9 and TRBJ2-7; 8 nucleotides match TRBD1. Germline V lookup: CDR1 SEHNR, CDR2 FQNEAQ (reference sequence). Losses at the gene ends were 6 bases for V and 2 bases for J; bases not matched to a gene: 6. The CDR3 length is 14 residues. The chain's CDR3 is CASSQTDRAYEQYF. CDR3 in DNA: TGTGCCAGCAGTCAAACGGACAGGGCCTACGAGCAGTACTTC.

The chain joins TRBV19 to TRBJ2-1, with D maybe TRBD2 (5 bases). CDR3 size: 16 residues. Trimming took off 5 bases at V and 4 bases at J, with 18 bases between the two ends. Germline V lookup: CDR1 LNHDA, CDR2 SQIVND (reference sequence). The CDR3 loop reads CASSFRTPVNYNEQFF. The CDR3 DNA reads TGTGCCAGTAGTTTTCGGACTCCCGTTAATTACAATGAGCAGTTCTTC.

The chain links TRBV28 to TRBJ2-5; D gene ambiguous. The CDR3 has 16 amino acids. The germline V and J ends were trimmed by 3 bases and 1 base, with 15 bases remaining between them. CDR1 is MDHEN and CDR2 is SYDVKM in the germline V gene. DNA for the CDR3: TGTGCCAGCAGTTTGAGAAGGGCCCTCTCCCAAGAGACCCAGTACTTC. It encodes CASSLRRALSQETQYF.

The chain carries TRBV4-1 and TRBJ2-1, with TRBD2 matching 9 bases. The J segment lost 5 bases and the V segment lost 4 bases, leaving 12 bases of the junction unmatched. Germline V CDR1 and CDR2: MGHRA, YSYEKL. The CDR3 sequence is 17 residues long. For the CDR3, the DNA is TGCGCCAGCAGCCGTGTCCTCGGGACTAGCCAAGACAATGAGCAGTTCTTC. Amino acid sequence: CASSRVLGTSQDNEQFF.